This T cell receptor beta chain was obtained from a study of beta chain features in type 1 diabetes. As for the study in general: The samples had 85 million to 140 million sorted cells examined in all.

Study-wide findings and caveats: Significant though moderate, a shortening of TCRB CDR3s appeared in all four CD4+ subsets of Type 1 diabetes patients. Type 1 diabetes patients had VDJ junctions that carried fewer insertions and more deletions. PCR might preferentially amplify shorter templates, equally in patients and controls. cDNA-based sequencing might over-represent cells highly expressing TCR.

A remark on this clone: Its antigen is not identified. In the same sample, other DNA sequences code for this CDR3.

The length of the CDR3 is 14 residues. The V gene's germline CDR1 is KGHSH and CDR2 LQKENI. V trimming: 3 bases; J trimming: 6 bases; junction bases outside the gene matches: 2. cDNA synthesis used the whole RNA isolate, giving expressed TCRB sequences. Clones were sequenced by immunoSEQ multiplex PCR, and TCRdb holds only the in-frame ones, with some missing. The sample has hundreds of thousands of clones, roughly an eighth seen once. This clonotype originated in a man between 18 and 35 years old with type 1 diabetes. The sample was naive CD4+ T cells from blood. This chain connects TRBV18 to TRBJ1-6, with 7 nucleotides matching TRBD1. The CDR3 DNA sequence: TGTGCCAGCTCACCCGGGACAGTTAATTCACCCCTCCACTTT. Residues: CASSPGTVNSPLHF.